Listed below are T cell receptor beta chains from one sample, sequenced in a study of T cells in Graves' hyperthyroidism and ophthalmopathy. TCRdb reprocessed the multiplex PCR reads via MiXCR and lists one record per CDR3 protein. The repertoire holds 300,000 to 500,000 distinct CDR3 sequences, roughly 13% seen once, with 25% to 30% in the top ten. Sequenced material: blood. These receptors were taken from a man aged 45-60 years with Graves' ophthalmopathy. CDR3s include the opening cysteine and the closing phenylalanine or tryptophan. D genes are given only for firm matches. Some rows have no size entry. The others give once, few or many, or a class for an expanded clone.

V gene,clone size,D gene,J gene,CDR3 DNA,CDR3 protein
TRBV2,many,TRBD2,TRBJ2-3,TGTGCCAGCAGTGAACTCGGCGGGAGGGTGACAGATACGCAGTATTTT,CASSELGGRVTDTQYF
TRBV6-1,few,NA,TRBJ1-2,TGTGCCAGCAGAGGGGGGCTAAACTATGGCTACACCTTC,CASRGGLNYGYTF
TRBV15,few,TRBD1,TRBJ2-1,TGTGCCACCAGCAGAGGCACAGGGGTAAGCCTTGAGCAGTTCTTC,CATSRGTGVSLEQFF
TRBV28,many,NA,TRBJ1-2,TGTGCCAGCAGTCTACCACAACCTGTTGGCTACACCTTC,CASSLPQPVGYTF
TRBV4-2,few,TRBD2,TRBJ2-3,TGTGCCAGCAGCCAAGAACCGGGAGGAGGGCGTGCAGATACGCAGTATTTT,CASSQEPGGGRADTQYF
TRBV28,few,TRBD1,TRBJ1-2,TGTGCCAGCAGTTTATTGGCACAGGAGGACAGGGGAACAGGCTACACCTTC,CASSLLAQEDRGTGYTF
TRBV19,NA,TRBD1,TRBJ2-3,TGTGCCAGTAGTCCGACAGGGTGGGGGACAGATACGCAGTATTTT,CASSPTGWGTDTQYF
TRBV7-9,many,TRBD2,TRBJ2-7,TGTGCCAGCAGCATAGTCGCGGGAGGGGTAAGCGAGCAGTACTTC,CASSIVAGGVSEQYF
TRBV19,NA,TRBD2,TRBJ2-1,TGTGCCAGTAGCAAGACTAGCGGGAGGGTTTCCAATGAGCAGTTCTTC,CASSKTSGRVSNEQFF
TRBV18,many,TRBD1,TRBJ2-7,TGTGCCAGCTCAAGGGACAGTGGGTACGAGCAGTACTTC,CASSRDSGYEQYF
TRBV11-2,NA,TRBD1,TRBJ2-7,TGTGCCAGCAGCTGGACAGGGGGAGGGGCCTACGAGCAGTACTTC,CASSWTGGGAYEQYF
TRBV14,many,TRBD2,TRBJ2-2,TGTGCCAGCAGCCGGCGTAGCGGGGCGAACACCGGGGAGCTGTTTTTT,CASSRRSGANTGELFF
TRBV3-1,NA,TRBD2,TRBJ2-2,TGTGCCAGCAGCCAAAGAGCGGGGCCGGACACCGGGGAGCTGTTTTTT,CASSQRAGPDTGELFF
TRBV7-6,many,NA,TRBJ1-4,TGTGCCAGCAGCTTACAGCACGGGTCAACTAATGAAAAACTGTTTTTT,CASSLQHGSTNEKLFF
TRBV30,many,NA,TRBJ1-1,TGTGCCTGCAACTGGGTACGAAGAACTGAAGCTTTCTTT,CACNWVRRTEAFF
TRBV10-2,few,NA,TRBJ2-2,TGCGCCAGCAGGCCTGAGGTCACCGGGGAGCTGTTTTTT,CASRPEVTGELFF
TRBV7-2,NA,NA,TRBJ2-5,TGTGCCAGCAGCGCAGCAGGGGAGACCCAGTACTTC,CASSAAGETQYF
TRBV19,NA,NA,TRBJ2-2,TGTGCCAGTAGTAAAGGACTACGCCCAACCGCCGGGGAGCTGTTTTTT,CASSKGLRPTAGELFF
TRBV29-1,NA,TRBD2,TRBJ2-3,TGCAGCGTTTCGGCGGGTAGCGGGAGCAAGGCAGATACGCAGTATTTT,CSVSAGSGSKADTQYF
TRBV11-2,few,TRBD1,TRBJ1-5,TGTGCCAGCAGCCAAGACAGGGGCCCTCAGCCCCAGCATTTT,CASSQDRGPQPQHF